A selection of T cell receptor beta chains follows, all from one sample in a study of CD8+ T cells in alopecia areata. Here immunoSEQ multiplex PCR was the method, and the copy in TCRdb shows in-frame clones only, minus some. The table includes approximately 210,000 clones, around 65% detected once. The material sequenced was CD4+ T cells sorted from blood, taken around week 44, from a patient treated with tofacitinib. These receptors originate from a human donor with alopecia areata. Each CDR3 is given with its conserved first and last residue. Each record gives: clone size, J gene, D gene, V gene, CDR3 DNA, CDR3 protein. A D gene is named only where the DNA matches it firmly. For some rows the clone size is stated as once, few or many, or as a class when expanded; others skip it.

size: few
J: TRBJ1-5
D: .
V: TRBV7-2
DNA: TGTGCCAGCAGCTTGAACAAGGGTGGGAAGCCCCAGCATTTT
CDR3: CASSLNKGGKPQHF

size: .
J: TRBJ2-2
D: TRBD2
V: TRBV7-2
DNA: TGCGCCAGCAGACCGGGACTAGCGGGGGGGCCTAACACCGGGGAGCTGTTTTTT
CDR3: CASRPGLAGGPNTGELFF

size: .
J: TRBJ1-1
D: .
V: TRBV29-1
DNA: TGCAGCGTGGCGCAGGGGTCCGGGGAAGCTTTCTTT
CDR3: CSVAQGSGEAFF

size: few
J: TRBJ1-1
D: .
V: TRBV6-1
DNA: TGTGCCAGCAGTTTCCGGGAGACGAACACTGAAGCTTTCTTT
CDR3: CASSFRETNTEAFF

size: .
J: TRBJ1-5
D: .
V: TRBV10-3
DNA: TGTGCCATCAAAGGTAGCGGTGATCAGCCCCAGCATTTT
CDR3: CAIKGSGDQPQHF

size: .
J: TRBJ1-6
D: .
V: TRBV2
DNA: TGTGCCAGCGTTATTAGACGCACAACCTCCTATAATTCACCCCTCCACTTT
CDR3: CASVIRRTTSYNSPLHF

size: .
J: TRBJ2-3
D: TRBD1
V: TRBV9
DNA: TGTGCCAGCAGTCTTGCGACAGGGAGCACAGATACGCAGTATTTT
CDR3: CASSLATGSTDTQYF

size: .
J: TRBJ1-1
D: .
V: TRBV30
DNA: TGTGCCTGGACGTGGAGGGGGGGAACTGAAGCTTTCTTT
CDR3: CAWTWRGGTEAFF

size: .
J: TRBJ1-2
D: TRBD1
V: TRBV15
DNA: TGTGCCACCAGCAGAGTCACAGGGGGCGCGGGCTATGGCTACACCTTC
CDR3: CATSRVTGGAGYGYTF

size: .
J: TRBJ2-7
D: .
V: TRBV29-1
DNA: TGCAGCGCATCCTCAGGTGGGGACGAGCAGTACTTC
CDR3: CSASSGGDEQYF

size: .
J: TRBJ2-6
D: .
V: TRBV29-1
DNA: TGCAGCGTACAAATCTCTGGGGCCAACGTCCTGACTTTC
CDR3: CSVQISGANVLTF